This entry lists 4 T cell receptor beta chains sequenced from one sample in a study of shared clonotypes between healthy human individuals. Clones were read by immunoSEQ multiplex PCR, and TCRdb kept only the in-frame ones, dropping some. The data hold 2.3 million or so clones, with 80% to 95% observed a single time. Sequenced input: naive CD4+ T cells from PBMCs. Subset specified: CD45RA+ positively selected. The receptor set was obtained from a man between 18 and 29 years old in good health. Some clones in this sample may be carry-over from other donors' samples.

Remarks on this clone: Other DNA variants within this sample encode the same CDR3. The V gene is TRBV19, the J gene TRBJ2-7, with 10 bases identical to TRBD2. CDR3 length: 14 residues. Germline V CDR1 and CDR2: LNHDA, SQIVND (reference sequence). With 5 bases clipped from V and 4 bases from J, the junction kept 5 bases outside the gene matches. CDR3 sequence: CASSRLAGGYEQYF. The CDR3 DNA is TGTGCCAGTAGTCGACTAGCGGGCGGTTACGAGCAGTACTTC.

The chain recombines TRBV7-3 with TRBJ2-7; TRBD2 agrees at 9 bases. CDR3 length: 15 residues. CDR1 is SGHTA and CDR2 is FQGTGA in the germline V gene. V lost 4 bases and J lost 5; bases outside the gene matches: 9. The chain's CDR3 is CASSSSPGTSNEQYF. The DNA for the CDR3 is TGTGCCAGCAGCTCCTCTCCTGGGACTAGCAACGAGCAGTACTTC.

The CDR3 sequence: CASRPEGLAGSDTQYF. The CDR3 DNA sequence: TGCGCCAGCAGACCGGAGGGACTAGCTGGATCGGATACGCAGTATTTT. The chain joins TRBV4-1 to TRBJ2-3; 9 bases match TRBD2. CDR3 length equals 16 residues. Trimming removed 6 bases from V and 6 bases from J; junction bases left unmatched: 13. Germline CDR1 MGHRA, CDR2 YSYEKL.

A single count supports this clone. V is TRBV7-9 and J is TRBJ2-3, with 13 bases aligning to TRBD2. V was pared by 5 bases and J by 5 bases, with 4 bases of the junction left unmatched. The germline V gene has CDR1 SEHNR and CDR2 FQNEAQ (reference sequence). The CDR3 spans 15 residues. This CDR3 reads CASSRLAGGQDTQYF. CDR3 in DNA: TGTGCCAGCAGCCGACTAGCGGGAGGACAAGATACGCAGTATTTT.